These 14 T cell receptor beta chains were sequenced from one sample in a study of neurological immune-mediated disorders. In TCRdb, the 5' RACE reads were re-called with MiXCR into one record per CDR3 protein. The sample holds about 62,000 distinct CDR3 sequences, 3.7% seen once. Sequenced input: PBMCs. The receptors here all came from a woman in her forties or fifties with multiple sclerosis.

The chain employs TRBV18 and TRBJ2-5; maybe TRBD2 (6 bases). Looked up from germline, CDR1 is KGHSH and CDR2 is LQKENI. This CDR3 is built from 16 residues. Trimming shortened V by 5 bases and J by 5 bases, and 21 bases separated the two germline ends. DNA for the CDR3: TGTGCCAGCTCAACGGGGAGGACGACCTGGTCGGAGACCCAGTACTTC. It encodes CASSTGRTTWSETQYF.

This clonotype was detected many times. The chain uses TRBV29-1 and TRBJ2-3; no reliable D call. CDR3 length: 15 amino acids. V lost 3 bases and J 0 bases, leaving 13 bases between the germline ends. From germline, CDR1 is SQVTM and CDR2 ANQGSEA. The DNA for the CDR3 is TGCAGCGTTGAGGCCCCTCCTTGGAGCACAGATACGCAGTATTTT. Amino acids: CSVEAPPWSTDTQYF.

This clonotype came up many times. The chain has TRBV15 and TRBJ2-2; D uncertain. The V gene lost 7 bases and the J gene lost 6 bases, with 15 bases spanning the gap. The V gene's germline CDR1 is LNHNV and CDR2 YYDKDF (reference sequence). The CDR3 length is 14 residues. The CDR3 reads CATKDLLTAGELFF. The DNA of the CDR3 is TGTGCCACCAAGGACCTCTTAACCGCCGGGGAGCTGTTTTTT.

This clonotype was recorded many times. The rearrangement links TRBV4-3 to TRBJ1-4; D remains unclear. The germline V and J ends were trimmed by 3 bases and 7 bases, with 15 bases remaining between them. The CDR3 extends over 15 amino acids. CDR1 and CDR2 from the germline V gene are LGHNA and YSLEER. In DNA form, the CDR3 reads TGCGCCAGCAGCCAGCGGGAGTTCGCTTCTGAAAAACTGTTTTTT. This encodes CASSQREFASEKLFF.

This clonotype was picked up many times. Written as DNA, the CDR3 is TGTGCCAGCAGCCCTTCGAGTGGACCCCGGTGGGGGACCCAGTACTTC. Its translation is CASSPSSGPRWGTQYF. The chain combines TRBV11-2 with TRBJ2-5; D remains unclear. From germline, CDR1 is SGHAT and CDR2 FQNNGV. This CDR3 has 16 residues. The V gene lost 5 bases and the J gene lost 7 bases, with 23 bases spanning the gap.

This clonotype was seen at least ten times. The V call is TRBV28, the J call TRBJ2-7; either TRBD1 or TRBD2 may fit D (5 bases each). The V end lost 2 bases, the J end lost 4 bases, and 12 bases lay between the germline ends. There are 14 residues in the CDR3. CDR1 MDHEN and CDR2 SYDVKM come from the germline V gene. CDR3 residues: CASSLTGGRYEQYF. In nucleotides, the CDR3 is TGTGCCAGCAGTTTAACTGGGGGACGATACGAGCAGTACTTC.

This clonotype was detected ten times or more. V usage is TRBV14 and J usage is TRBJ2-3, with unresolved D. V gave up 1 base and J gave up 6 bases, with 5 bases separating them. The CDR3 loop spans 12 amino acids. Germline values: CDR1 SGHDN, CDR2 FVKESK. Written as DNA, the CDR3 is TGTGCCAGCAGCCAAGTTGTCGATACGCAGTATTTT. Amino acids: CASSQVVDTQYF.

This clonotype was counted ten times or more. The chain employs TRBV30 and TRBJ1-3; TRBD1 matches at 7 bases. The V segment lost 1 base and the J segment 0 bases; nucleotides outside the gene matches: 0. CDR1 and CDR2 from the germline V gene are GTSNPN and SVGIG (reference sequence). The CDR3 is 14 residues long. CDR3 sequence: CAWSAGGSGNTIYF. In nucleotides, the CDR3 is TGTGCCTGGAGTGCAGGGGGCTCTGGAAACACCATATATTTT. Supplemented by reference TRBV30 and TRBJ1-3, the full variable domain reads SQTIHQWPATLVQPVGSPLSLECTVEGTSNPNLYWYRQAAGRGLQLLFYSVGIGQISSEVPQNLSASRPQDRQFILSSKKLLLSDSGFYLCAWSAGGSGNTIYFGEGSWLTVV.

This clonotype was picked up a small number of times. The chain employs TRBV12-5 and TRBJ2-5, with D unclear. This CDR3 has 13 amino acids. Germline CDR1 is LGHNT and CDR2 is FRNRAP. V lost 0 bases and J 5 bases, leaving 7 bases between the germline ends. CDR3 in DNA: TGTGCTAGTGGTTTGGTAAAATCGGAGACCCAGTACTTC. Protein sequence: CASGLVKSETQYF. The full variable domain, completed using reference TRBV12-5 and TRBJ2-5, is DARVTQTPRHKVTEMGQEVTMRCQPILGHNTVFWYRQTMMQGLELLAYFRNRAPLDDSGMPKDRFSAEMPDATLATLKIQPSEPRDSAVYFCASGLVKSETQYFGPGTRLLVL.

In its sample, this clonotype was seen many times. The chain is built from TRBV4-2 and TRBJ2-7; 10 bases align to TRBD2. After removal of 4 bases from V and 5 bases from J, the junction contained 17 bases not matched to a gene. CDR3 size: 18 residues. CDR1 and CDR2 (germline): LGHNA, YNFKEQ. Here the CDR3 DNA reads TGTGCCAGCAGCCGACTCCTCACTAGCGGGAAAGGGTCTGACGAGCAGTACTTC. This gives the protein CASSRLLTSGKGSDEQYF.

In its sample, this clonotype was seen a few times. The V and J genes are TRBV28 and TRBJ2-5; TRBD1 aligns across 7 bases. The ends lost 7 bases at V and 0 bases at J; junction bases unmatched: 8. The CDR3 has 15 amino acids. Germline V gene sequence: CDR1 MDHEN, CDR2 SYDVKM. Here the CDR3 reads CASNKDRTDQETQYF. Written as DNA, the CDR3 is TGTGCCAGCAACAAGGACAGGACAGACCAAGAGACCCAGTACTTC.

Points on this clonotype: This may arise from a read error, as a much more abundant clone is one base away. This chain joins TRBV11-3 and TRBJ2-7, with D hard to call. Germline loops: CDR1 SGHNT, CDR2 YENEEA. V was pared by 5 bases and J by 2 bases, with 10 bases between. The CDR3 length is 13 residues. The chain's CDR3 is CASSLATTYEQYF. The DNA for the CDR3 is TGTGCCAGCAGCCTCGCCACTACCTACGAGCAGTACTTC.

The sample holds many counts of this clonotype. V gene TRBV6-2 or TRBV6-3 combines with J gene TRBJ1-1, with a weak D call TRBD1 (5 bases). The germline V and J ends were trimmed by 6 bases and 1 base, with 18 bases remaining between them. Germline assignment: CDR1 MNHEY and CDR2 SVGEGT. This CDR3 comprises 16 residues. The CDR3 protein is CASSSQPGRPNTEAFF. The CDR3 nucleotides read TGTGCCAGCAGCTCTCAACCGGGACGGCCGAACACTGAAGCTTTCTTT.

This clonotype was picked up many times. The CDR3 loop reads CASSVGVGTVNTEAFF. As DNA, the CDR3 is TGTGCCAGCAGCGTAGGCGTAGGGACCGTGAACACTGAAGCTTTCTTT. The chain joins TRBV9 to TRBJ1-1; D might be TRBD1 (5 bases). Germline V CDR1 and CDR2: SGDLS, YYNGEE. The CDR3 has 16 amino acids. Trimming stripped 0 bases from V and 0 bases from J, with 12 bases between. Together with reference TRBV9 and TRBJ1-1, the CDR3 gives the full variable domain: DSGVTQTPKHLITATGQRVTLRCSPRSGDLSVYWYQQSLDQGLQFLIQYYNGEERAKGNILERFSAQQFPDLHSELNLSSLELGDSALYFCASSVGVGTVNTEAFFGQGTRLTVV.